A single sample gave rise to the 28 T cell receptor beta chains below, sequenced in a study of cytomegalovirus exposure and HLA in healthy donors. The primer mix had 60 Vbeta and 13 Jbeta primers. Assay used: immunoSEQ multiplex PCR; TCRdb lists only in-frame clones, some missing. The top ten clones hold 4% of a sample with roughly 130,000 clones, 80% of them seen once. The material sequenced was PBMCs. The receptors here all came from a woman in her thirties or forties in good health and CMV-seronegative.

This chain links TRBV29-1 with TRBJ1-4, with a weak D call TRBD1 (5 bases). The germline gives CDR1 SQVTM, CDR2 ANQGSEA. The CDR3 is 13 residues long. V was clipped by 7 bases and J by 1 base, with 10 bases between them. DNA for the CDR3: TGCAGCGCTATTGACAGAACTAATGAAAAACTGTTTTTT. Protein: CSAIDRTNEKLFF.

This clone was detected once. This chain uses TRBV11-3 with TRBJ2-1; no clear D. Between the trimmed V and J ends, which lost 5 bases and 2 bases, there was a span of 7 bases. Germline V CDR1 and CDR2: SGHNT, YENEEA. The CDR3 is 13 amino acids. The CDR3 reads CASSLPPYNEQFF. The CDR3 DNA sequence: TGTGCCAGCAGCCTTCCCCCCTACAATGAGCAGTTCTTC.

The CDR3 is CASNLGQGNTIYF. The DNA of the CDR3 is TGTGCCAGCAACCTTGGACAGGGAAACACCATATATTTT. This chain joins TRBV5-6 and TRBJ1-3, with D possibly TRBD1 on 6 matching bases. Trimming removed 6 bases at V and 4 bases at J, with 11 bases between. Germline V lookup: CDR1 SGHDT, CDR2 YYEEEE. CDR3 size: 13 residues. The full variable domain, with the rest looked up from reference TRBV5-6 and TRBJ1-3, is DAGVTQSPTHLIKTRGQQVTLRCSPKSGHDTVSWYQQALGQGPQFIFQYYEEEERQRGNFPDRFSGHQFPNYSSELNVNALLLGDSALYLCASNLGQGNTIYFGEGSWLTVV.

The chain combines TRBV12-5 with TRBJ1-5, with D possibly TRBD1 on 5 matching bases. CDR1 and CDR2 from the germline V gene are LGHNT and FRNRAP. Trimming removed 10 bases from V and 5 bases from J, with 9 bases in between. This CDR3 spans 11 amino acids. The CDR3 DNA sequence: TGTGCTATAGGGGCGGATCAGCCCCAGCATTTT. Translation gives CAIGADQPQHF.

The chain combines TRBV4-3 with TRBJ1-2; D perhaps matches TRBD1 (6 bases). The CDR3 covers 19 residues. Germline CDR1 is LGHNA and CDR2 is YSLEER. V was shortened by 2 bases and J by 0 bases, with 22 bases between the two germline ends. The CDR3 spells CASSQLYQPGGSPNYGYTF. The DNA of the CDR3 is TGCGCCAGCAGCCAACTTTACCAACCTGGGGGCTCCCCTAACTATGGCTACACCTTC.

The V call is TRBV27, the J call TRBJ2-2; D is possibly TRBD2 (6 bases). The CDR3 covers 14 residues. Germline CDR1 MNHEY, CDR2 SMNVEV (reference sequence). V lost 2 bases to trimming and J lost 3 bases, with 7 bases between them. The CDR3 sequence is CASSLGRHTGELFF. The DNA of the CDR3 is TGTGCCAGCAGTTTAGGGAGGCACACCGGGGAGCTGTTTTTT.

The J gene is TRBJ2-5, the V gene TRBV6-6, with 10 bases identical to TRBD2. The germline gives CDR1 MNHNY, CDR2 SVGAGI (reference sequence). J was trimmed by 0 bases and V by 6 bases; bases with no gene match: 4. CDR3 length: 15 residues. The CDR3 loop reads CASSSGTSDQETQYF. The CDR3 region has the DNA TGTGCCAGCAGCTCCGGGACTAGCGACCAAGAGACCCAGTACTTC.

The chain employs TRBV27 and TRBJ2-5; 8 positions match TRBD1. Germline assignment: CDR1 MNHEY and CDR2 SMNVEV (reference sequence). The CDR3 spans 16 residues. J lost 2 bases, V lost 4 bases, and 9 bases had no gene match. CDR3: CASSSAGQGGQETQYF. The DNA of the CDR3 is TGTGCCAGCAGTTCCGCCGGACAGGGCGGACAAGAGACCCAGTACTTC.

This chain connects TRBV18 to TRBJ1-1; 10 bases map to TRBD1. This CDR3 contains 15 residues. V dropped 0 bases and J dropped 5; count of bases not matched to a gene: 3. CDR1 and CDR2 from the germline V gene are KGHSH and LQKENI. The CDR3 protein is CASSPPGQGRTEAFF. The CDR3 DNA reads TGTGCCAGCTCACCACCGGGACAGGGGCGTACTGAAGCTTTCTTT.

V is TRBV15 and J is TRBJ1-4; tentative D call: TRBD1 (6 bases). The V gene's germline CDR1 is LNHNV and CDR2 YYDKDF (reference sequence). The CDR3 has 15 amino acids. V lost 2 bases to trimming and J lost 4 bases, with 11 bases between them. CDR3 in DNA: TGTGCCACCAGCAGACAGGGGTCCCTTAATGAAAAACTGTTTTTT. It yields the protein CATSRQGSLNEKLFF.

This clone was detected only a few times. The chain is built from TRBV18 and TRBJ2-1; the match to TRBD1 covers 8 bases. Looked up from germline, CDR1 is KGHSH and CDR2 is LQKENI. Trimming removed 5 bases from V and 6 bases from J; junction bases left unmatched: 3. The CDR3 is made up of 13 amino acids. The CDR3 coding sequence is TGTGCCAGCTCAACCACAGGGGGCAATGAGCAGTTCTTC. This gives the protein CASSTTGGNEQFF.

The chain links TRBV29-1 to TRBJ1-5; 8 bases agree with TRBD1. V lost 4 bases and J lost 0; bases outside the gene matches: 8. The V gene's germline CDR1 is SQVTM and CDR2 ANQGSEA. CDR3 length equals 16 residues. The CDR3: CSVGRTGNYSNQPQHF. DNA of the CDR3: TGCAGCGTTGGGCGGACAGGGAACTATAGCAATCAGCCCCAGCATTTT.

V is TRBV9 and J is TRBJ1-5, with 7 bases that match TRBD1. Germline V gene lookup returns CDR1 SGDLS and CDR2 YYNGEE. Unmatched junction bases numbered 2, after V lost 2 bases and J lost 3 bases. The CDR3 contains 14 residues. The CDR3 is CASSVQGDNQPQHF. The CDR3 nucleotides read TGTGCCAGCAGCGTTCAGGGGGACAATCAGCCCCAGCATTTT.

The rearrangement joins TRBV7-9 to TRBJ1-4; no clear D. Germline assignment: CDR1 SEHNR and CDR2 FQNEAQ (reference sequence). Trimming took off 5 bases at V and 0 bases at J, with 10 bases between the two ends. CDR3 size: 15 residues. The CDR3 region is CASSPAEATNEKLFF. The CDR3 nucleotides are TGTGCCAGCAGCCCGGCAGAGGCAACTAATGAAAAACTGTTTTTT.

V gene TRBV7-3 combines with J gene TRBJ2-2; tentative D call: TRBD2 (5 bases). V lost 4 bases and J lost 4, with 10 bases in between. Germline loops: CDR1 SGHTA, CDR2 FQGTGA. The CDR3 has 14 residues. The CDR3 is CASSSFRGTGELFF. The CDR3 DNA is TGTGCCAGCAGCTCCTTTCGGGGCACCGGGGAGCTGTTTTTT.

V and J are TRBV19 and TRBJ1-1; possibly TRBD1 for D (5 bases). Germline V CDR1 and CDR2: LNHDA, SQIVND (reference sequence). Trimming cost V 4 bases and J 0 bases, with 9 bases left between them. There are 14 residues in the CDR3. The CDR3 region is CASSTRQLNTEAFF. CDR3 sequence (DNA): TGTGCCAGTAGTACCCGACAGTTGAACACTGAAGCTTTCTTT.

The chain carries TRBV19 and TRBJ2-3; TRBD1 matches 8 bases. The germline gives CDR1 LNHDA, CDR2 SQIVND (reference sequence). Trimming took 3 bases from V and 6 from J; bases not matched to a gene: 8. The CDR3 consists of 15 residues. CDR3 loop: CASSMGTGRMDTQYF. The CDR3 DNA is TGTGCCAGTAGTATGGGGACAGGTCGGATGGATACGCAGTATTTT.

The CDR3 DNA sequence: TGCAGCGTTGATACAGGGGGGAACACTGAAGCTTTCTTT. It is translated as CSVDTGGNTEAFF. This sequence joins TRBV29-1 and TRBJ1-1; 8 bases are shared with TRBD1. Germline V gives CDR1 SQVTM, CDR2 ANQGSEA. Losses at the gene ends were 3 bases for V and 1 base for J; bases not matched to a gene: 1. CDR3 length equals 13 residues.

The chain is built from TRBV15 and TRBJ2-1, with D possibly TRBD1 on 6 matching bases. The germline V and J ends were trimmed by 0 bases and 4 bases, with 10 bases remaining between them. The germline V gene has CDR1 LNHNV and CDR2 YYDKDF (reference sequence). This CDR3 region has 15 residues. The CDR3 sequence: CATSRETGLYNEQFF. CDR3 nucleotide sequence: TGTGCCACCAGCAGAGAAACAGGGTTGTACAATGAGCAGTTCTTC.

Comment on this clone: The same CDR3 can be traced to other DNA sequences in this sample. The chain combines TRBV15 with TRBJ1-1; D is uncertain. The V gene's germline CDR1 is LNHNV and CDR2 YYDKDF (reference sequence). Trimming took 0 bases from V and 1 from J, leaving 6 bases between them. The CDR3 has 14 amino acids. CDR3 coding DNA: TGTGCCACCAGCAGAGATGGCGGGAACACTGAAGCTTTCTTT. Its translation: CATSRDGGNTEAFF.

The V gene is TRBV27, the J gene TRBJ1-1; tentatively, D is TRBD1 (5 bases). Trimming pared 10 bases from V and 8 bases from J, leaving 17 bases between. Germline V gene lookup returns CDR1 MNHEY and CDR2 SMNVEV (reference sequence). There are 12 residues in the CDR3. The CDR3 region is CATSLGGREAFF. The CDR3 DNA follows: TGTGCCACTTCCTTGGGGGGACGAGAAGCTTTCTTT.

The J gene is TRBJ2-6, the V gene TRBV4-3; no definite D call. This CDR3 has 15 residues. The ends were cut back, 4 bases at V and 1 base at J, with 8 bases in the middle. Germline CDR1 is LGHNA and CDR2 is YSLEER. The CDR3 DNA follows: TGCGCCAGCAGCCTAGACCATTCTGGGGCCAACGTCCTGACTTTC. Residues: CASSLDHSGANVLTF.

In its sample, this clone was seen once. The CDR3: CASSTTGAGETQYF. The CDR3 DNA reads TGCGCCAGCAGCACTACAGGGGCAGGGGAGACCCAGTACTTC. The V gene is TRBV5-1, the J gene TRBJ2-5, with 7 bases aligning to TRBD1. The CDR3 spans 14 residues. CDR1 and CDR2 (germline): SGHRS, YFSETQ. After removal of 4 bases from V and 5 bases from J, the junction contained 8 bases not matched to a gene.

The chain carries TRBV19 and TRBJ2-5; 8 bases line up with TRBD2. TRBJ2-7 explains the end of the DNA better; the J call may be wrong. Germline V lookup: CDR1 LNHDA, CDR2 SQIVND (reference sequence). The length of the CDR3 is 14 residues. CDR3 protein: CASSQTGTRREQYF. CDR3 bases: TGTGCCAGTAGTCAGACCGGGACTAGGCGCGAGCAGTACTTC.

In its sample, this clone was seen once. Here the CDR3 DNA reads TGTGCCAGCGGCAGGTCTAACTATGGCTACACCTTC. Amino acids: CASGRSNYGYTF. This rearrangement joins TRBV5-4 to TRBJ1-2; D is undetermined. The length of the CDR3 is 12 residues. Per germline, CDR1 SGHNT and CDR2 YYREEE (reference sequence). Trimming removed 7 bases from V and 0 bases from J, with 7 bases in between.

J is TRBJ2-7 and V is TRBV6-5; D might be TRBD2 (5 bases). V was clipped by 0 bases and J by 9 bases, with 9 bases between them. Germline V lookup: CDR1 MNHEY, CDR2 SVGAGI. The CDR3 contains 12 residues. As DNA, the CDR3 is TGTGCCAGCAGTTACTCGGGGAGAGGGCAGTACTTC. This encodes CASSYSGRGQYF.

This chain links TRBV5-4 with TRBJ2-3; D is possibly TRBD2 (5 bases). Trimming pared 2 bases from V and 5 bases from J, leaving 15 bases between. CDR1 and CDR2 from the germline V gene are SGHNT and YYREEE (reference sequence). The CDR3 consists of 15 residues. Written as DNA, the CDR3 is TGTGCCAGCAGCTTTACGGCGGGCCTAAAAGATACGCAGTATTTT. Amino acid sequence: CASSFTAGLKDTQYF.

V gene TRBV7-9 combines with J gene TRBJ2-1, with 8 bases that match TRBD1. V was pared by 5 bases and J by 3 bases, with 15 bases of the junction left unmatched. Germline CDR1 SEHNR, CDR2 FQNEAQ (reference sequence). The CDR3 runs 18 residues. CDR3 in amino acids: CASSPPGQGVLNYNEQFF. The CDR3 coding sequence is TGTGCCAGCAGCCCACCCGGACAGGGCGTGTTGAACTACAATGAGCAGTTCTTC.